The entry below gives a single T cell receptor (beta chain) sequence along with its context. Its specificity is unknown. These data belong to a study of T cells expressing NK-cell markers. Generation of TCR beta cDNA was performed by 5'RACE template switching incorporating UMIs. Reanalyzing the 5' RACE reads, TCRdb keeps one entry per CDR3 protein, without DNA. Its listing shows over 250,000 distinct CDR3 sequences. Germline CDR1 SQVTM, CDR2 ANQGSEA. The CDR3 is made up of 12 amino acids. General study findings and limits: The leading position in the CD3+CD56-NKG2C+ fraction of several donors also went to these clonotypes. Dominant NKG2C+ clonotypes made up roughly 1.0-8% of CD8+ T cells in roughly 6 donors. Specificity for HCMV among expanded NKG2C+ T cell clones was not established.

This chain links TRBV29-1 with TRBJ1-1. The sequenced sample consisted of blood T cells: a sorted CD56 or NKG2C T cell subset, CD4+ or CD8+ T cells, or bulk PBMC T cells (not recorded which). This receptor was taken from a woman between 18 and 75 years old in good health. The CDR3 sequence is CSVVRGNTEAFF.